This is a list of T cell receptor beta chains from one sample in a study of PD-1 blockade in classical Hodgkin lymphoma. Method: immunoSEQ multiplex PCR; TCRdb's copy keeps in-frame clones and lacks some. The table shows 66,000 or so clones, with 71% occurring only once. The input for sequencing was peripheral blood mononuclear cells (PBMCs), taken before the second cycle of nivolumab. Source of these receptors: a human donor with classical Hodgkin lymphoma. Each CDR3 is given with its conserved first and last residue. Each record gives: CDR3 protein, CDR3 DNA, D gene, clone size, J gene, V gene. D genes are given only for firm matches. Not every row has a clone size; where given, it reads once, few, many or a size class.

cdr3_aa: CASSSQGQGGTEAFF
cdr3_nt: TGTGCCAGCAGCTCCCAGGGGCAGGGAGGCACTGAAGCTTTCTTT
d_call: -
clone_size: few
j_call: TRBJ1-1
v_call: TRBV11-2

cdr3_aa: CASSVGQGSYNEQFF
cdr3_nt: TGTGCCAGCAGCGTAGGGCAGGGGTCCTACAATGAGCAGTTCTTC
d_call: -
clone_size: -
j_call: TRBJ2-1
v_call: TRBV9

cdr3_aa: CASTSPSQVAFF
cdr3_nt: TGTGCCAGCACCTCGCCCAGCCAGGTGGCTTTCTTT
d_call: -
clone_size: -
j_call: TRBJ1-1
v_call: TRBV6-5

cdr3_aa: CSVRLSGGSTDTQYF
cdr3_nt: TGCAGCGTTCGACTTAGCGGGGGGAGCACAGATACGCAGTATTTT
d_call: TRBD2
clone_size: -
j_call: TRBJ2-3
v_call: TRBV29-1

cdr3_aa: CAGGLRVRSYEQYF
cdr3_nt: TGTGCCGGGGGGCTTCGAGTCCGCTCCTACGAGCAGTACTTC
d_call: -
clone_size: -
j_call: TRBJ2-7
v_call: TRBV19

cdr3_aa: CASSIQWSGANVLTF
cdr3_nt: TGTGCCAGTAGTATACAGTGGAGTGGGGCCAACGTCCTGACTTTC
d_call: -
clone_size: -
j_call: TRBJ2-6
v_call: TRBV19

cdr3_aa: CASSLDLTNQGTEAFF
cdr3_nt: TGCGCCAGCAGCTTGGACCTAACCAACCAGGGCACTGAAGCTTTCTTT
d_call: -
clone_size: -
j_call: TRBJ1-1
v_call: TRBV5-1

cdr3_aa: CATIRPSGGAGNEQFF
cdr3_nt: TGTGCCACCATAAGACCCAGCGGGGGGGCGGGCAATGAGCAGTTCTTC
d_call: TRBD2
clone_size: -
j_call: TRBJ2-1
v_call: TRBV28

cdr3_aa: CASSEVGTSGKNIQYF
cdr3_nt: TGTGCCAGCAGTGAAGTGGGGACTAGTGGGAAAAACATTCAGTACTTC
d_call: TRBD2
clone_size: -
j_call: TRBJ2-4
v_call: TRBV2

cdr3_aa: CASSALADASYEQYF
cdr3_nt: TGTGCCAGCAGCGCCCTAGCGGACGCCTCCTACGAGCAGTACTTC
d_call: TRBD2
clone_size: once
j_call: TRBJ2-7
v_call: TRBV9

cdr3_aa: CASSAPPGAEQFF
cdr3_nt: TGTGCCAGCAGCGCCCCTCCCGGTGCGGAGCAGTTCTTC
d_call: -
clone_size: once
j_call: TRBJ2-1
v_call: TRBV9